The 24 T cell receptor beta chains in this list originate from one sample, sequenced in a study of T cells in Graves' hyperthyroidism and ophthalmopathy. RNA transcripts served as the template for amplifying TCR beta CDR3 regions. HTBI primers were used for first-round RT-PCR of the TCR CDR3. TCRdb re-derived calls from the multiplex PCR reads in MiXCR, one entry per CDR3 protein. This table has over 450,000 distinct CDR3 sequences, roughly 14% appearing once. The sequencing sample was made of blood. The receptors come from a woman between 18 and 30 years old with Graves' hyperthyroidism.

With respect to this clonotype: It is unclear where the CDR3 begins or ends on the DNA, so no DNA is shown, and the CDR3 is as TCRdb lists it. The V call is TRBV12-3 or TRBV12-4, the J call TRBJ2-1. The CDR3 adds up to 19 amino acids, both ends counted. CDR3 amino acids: CASSFYICSADPTGNEQFF.

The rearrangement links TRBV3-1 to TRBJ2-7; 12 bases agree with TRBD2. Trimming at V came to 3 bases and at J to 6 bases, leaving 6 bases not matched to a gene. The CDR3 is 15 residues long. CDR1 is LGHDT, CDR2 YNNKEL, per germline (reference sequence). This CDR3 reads CASSQASSGRAEQYV. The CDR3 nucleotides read TGTGCCAGCAGCCAGGCCTCTAGCGGGAGGGCCGAGCAGTACGTC.

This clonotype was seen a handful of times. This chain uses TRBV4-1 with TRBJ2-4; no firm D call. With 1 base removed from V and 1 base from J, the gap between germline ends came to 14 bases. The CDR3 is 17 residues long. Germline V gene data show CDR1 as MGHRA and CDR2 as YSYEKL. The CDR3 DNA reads TGCGCCAGCAGCCAAGGCGCCCTCCGGTCCGCCAAAAACATTCAGTACTTC. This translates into CASSQGALRSAKNIQYF.

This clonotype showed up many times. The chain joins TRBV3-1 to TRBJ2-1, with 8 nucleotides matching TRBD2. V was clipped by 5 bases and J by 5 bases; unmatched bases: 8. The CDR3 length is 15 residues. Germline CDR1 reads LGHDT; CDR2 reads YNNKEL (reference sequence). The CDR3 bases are TGTGCCAGCAGCTTGAACGGGGGGGGAGACAATGAGCAGTTCTTC. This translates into CASSLNGGGDNEQFF.

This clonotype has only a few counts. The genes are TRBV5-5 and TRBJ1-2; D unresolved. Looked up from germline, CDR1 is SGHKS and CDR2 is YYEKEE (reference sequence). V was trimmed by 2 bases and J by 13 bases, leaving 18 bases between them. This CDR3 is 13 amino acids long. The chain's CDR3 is CASSLSSGGSSTF. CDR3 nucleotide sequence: TGTGCCAGCAGCTTATCCTCAGGAGGGAGTAGCACCTTC.

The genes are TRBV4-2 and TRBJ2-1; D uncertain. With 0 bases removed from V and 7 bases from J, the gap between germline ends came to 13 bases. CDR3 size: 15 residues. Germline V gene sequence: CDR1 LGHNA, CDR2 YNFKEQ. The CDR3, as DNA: TGTGCCAGCAGCCAAGAAGCCCCGGAGCCGAATGAGCAGTTCTTC. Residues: CASSQEAPEPNEQFF.

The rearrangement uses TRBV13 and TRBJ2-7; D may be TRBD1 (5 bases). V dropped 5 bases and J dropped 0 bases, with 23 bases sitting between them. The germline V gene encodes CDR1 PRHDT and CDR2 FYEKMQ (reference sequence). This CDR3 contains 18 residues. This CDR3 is CASSADSDKDINSYEQYF. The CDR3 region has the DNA TGTGCCAGCAGCGCCGACAGTGACAAAGACATAAACTCCTACGAGCAGTACTTC.

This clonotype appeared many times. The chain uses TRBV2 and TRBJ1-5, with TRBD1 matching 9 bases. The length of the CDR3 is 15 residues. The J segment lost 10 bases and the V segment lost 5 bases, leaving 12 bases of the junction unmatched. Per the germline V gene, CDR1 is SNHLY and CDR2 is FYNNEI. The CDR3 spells CASSPRTGAFPPQHF. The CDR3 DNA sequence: TGTGCCAGCAGTCCCCGGACAGGGGCTTTCCCTCCCCAGCATTTT. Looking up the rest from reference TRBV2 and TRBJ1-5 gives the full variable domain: EPEVTQTPSHQVTQMGQEVILRCVPISNHLYFYWYRQILGQKVEFLVSFYNNEISEKSEIFDDQFSVERPDGSNFTLKIRSTKLEDSAMYFCASSPRTGAFPPQHFGDGTRLSIL.

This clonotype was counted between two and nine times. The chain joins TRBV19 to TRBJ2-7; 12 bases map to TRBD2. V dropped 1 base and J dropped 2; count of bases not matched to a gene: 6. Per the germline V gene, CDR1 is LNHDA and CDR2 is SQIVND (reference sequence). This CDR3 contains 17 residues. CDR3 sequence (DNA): TGTGCCAGTAGTATAGTTTCGACTAGCGGGAGCCCCTACGAGCAGTACTTC. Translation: CASSIVSTSGSPYEQYF.

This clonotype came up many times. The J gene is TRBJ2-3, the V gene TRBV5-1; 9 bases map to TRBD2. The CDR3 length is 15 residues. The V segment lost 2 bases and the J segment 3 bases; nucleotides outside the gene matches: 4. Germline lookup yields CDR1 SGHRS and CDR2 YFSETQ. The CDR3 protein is CASSFSGSTTDTQYF. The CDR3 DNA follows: TGCGCCAGCAGCTTTAGCGGGAGTACGACAGATACGCAGTATTTT.

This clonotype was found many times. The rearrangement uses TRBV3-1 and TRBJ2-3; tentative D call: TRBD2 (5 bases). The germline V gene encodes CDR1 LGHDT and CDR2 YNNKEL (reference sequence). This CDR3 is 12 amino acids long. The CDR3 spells CATRTSTDTQYF. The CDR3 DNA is TGTGCGACCCGGACTTCCACAGATACGCAGTATTTT.

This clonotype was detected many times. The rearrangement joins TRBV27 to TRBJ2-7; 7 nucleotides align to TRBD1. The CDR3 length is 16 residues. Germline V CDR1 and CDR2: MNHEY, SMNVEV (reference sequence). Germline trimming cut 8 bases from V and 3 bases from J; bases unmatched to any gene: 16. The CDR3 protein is CASAYSWDSSDYEQYV. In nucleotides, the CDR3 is TGTGCCAGCGCCTACTCTTGGGACAGCTCCGACTACGAGCAGTACGTC.

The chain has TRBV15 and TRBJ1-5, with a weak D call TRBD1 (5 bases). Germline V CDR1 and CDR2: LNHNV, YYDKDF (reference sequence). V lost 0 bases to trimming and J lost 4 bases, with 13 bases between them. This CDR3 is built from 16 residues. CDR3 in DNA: TGTGCCACCAGCAGAGAGCGGGACGGTGCGAATCAGCCCCAGCATTTT. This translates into CATSRERDGANQPQHF.

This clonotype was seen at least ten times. Here the CDR3 reads CASSSRAGPDTQYF. The CDR3 DNA reads TGTGCCAGCAGCAGCCGAGCCGGCCCAGATACGCAGTATTTT. This chain connects TRBV6-1 to TRBJ2-3; D unclear. From germline, CDR1 is MNHNS and CDR2 SASEGT. This CDR3 contains 14 residues. The V end lost 6 bases, the J end lost 4 bases, and 14 bases lay between the germline ends.

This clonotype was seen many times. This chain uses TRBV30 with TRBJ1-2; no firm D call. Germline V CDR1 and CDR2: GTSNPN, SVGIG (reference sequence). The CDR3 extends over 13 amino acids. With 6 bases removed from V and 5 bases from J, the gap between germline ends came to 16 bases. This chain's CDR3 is CACDSAAGYGYTF. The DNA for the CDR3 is TGTGCCTGTGACTCAGCTGCTGGATATGGCTACACCTTC.

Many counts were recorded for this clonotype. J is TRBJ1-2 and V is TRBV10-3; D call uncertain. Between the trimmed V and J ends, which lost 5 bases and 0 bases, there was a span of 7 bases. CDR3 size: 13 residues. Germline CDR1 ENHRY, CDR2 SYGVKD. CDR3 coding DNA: TGTGCCATCAGTAAAGATACTAACTATGGCTACACCTTC. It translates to CAISKDTNYGYTF.

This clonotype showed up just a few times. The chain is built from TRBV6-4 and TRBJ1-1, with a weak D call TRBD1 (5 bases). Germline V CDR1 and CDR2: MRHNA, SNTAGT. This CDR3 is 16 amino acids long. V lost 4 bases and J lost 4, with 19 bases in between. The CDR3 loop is CASSAVGGSRITEAFF. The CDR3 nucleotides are TGTGCCAGCAGTGCTGTGGGGGGAAGCCGGATCACTGAAGCTTTCTTT.

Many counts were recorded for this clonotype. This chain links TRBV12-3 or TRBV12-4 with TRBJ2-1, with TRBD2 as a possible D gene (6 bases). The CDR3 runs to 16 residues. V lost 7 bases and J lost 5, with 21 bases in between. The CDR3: CASTRDISGPDNEQFF. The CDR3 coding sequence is TGTGCCAGCACCCGTGACATTAGCGGCCCTGACAATGAGCAGTTCTTC.

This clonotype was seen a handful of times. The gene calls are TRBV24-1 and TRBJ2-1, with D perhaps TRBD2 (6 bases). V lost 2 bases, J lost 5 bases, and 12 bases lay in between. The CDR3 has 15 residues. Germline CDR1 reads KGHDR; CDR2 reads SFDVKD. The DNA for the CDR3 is TGTGCCACCAGTGATTCGGGAGCTGGGGACAATGAGCAGTTCTTC. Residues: CATSDSGAGDNEQFF.

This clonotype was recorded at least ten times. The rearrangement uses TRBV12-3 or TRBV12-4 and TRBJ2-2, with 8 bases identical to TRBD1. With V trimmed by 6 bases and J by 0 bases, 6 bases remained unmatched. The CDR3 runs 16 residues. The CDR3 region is CASSSVDRANTGELFF. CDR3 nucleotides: TGTGCCAGCAGCTCGGTGGACAGGGCGAACACCGGGGAGCTGTTTTTT.

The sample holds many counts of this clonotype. The CDR3 loop reads CASRHNRVGDTQYF. The CDR3, as DNA: TGTGCCAGCAGACACAACAGGGTTGGAGATACGCAGTATTTT. The chain employs TRBV14 and TRBJ2-3, with D tentatively TRBD1 (6 bases). Germline CDR1 SGHDN, CDR2 FVKESK. Trimming took off 6 bases at V and 5 bases at J, with 15 bases between the two ends. The CDR3 has 14 amino acids.

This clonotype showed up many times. The CDR3 protein is CASPKGGPYNEQFF. In DNA form, the CDR3 reads TGTGCCAGCCCAAAGGGTGGTCCCTACAATGAGCAGTTCTTC. The chain carries TRBV6-1 and TRBJ2-1; no definite D call. Germline V lookup: CDR1 MNHNS, CDR2 SASEGT. Trimming took off 8 bases at V and 2 bases at J, with 13 bases between the two ends. The CDR3 is made up of 14 amino acids.

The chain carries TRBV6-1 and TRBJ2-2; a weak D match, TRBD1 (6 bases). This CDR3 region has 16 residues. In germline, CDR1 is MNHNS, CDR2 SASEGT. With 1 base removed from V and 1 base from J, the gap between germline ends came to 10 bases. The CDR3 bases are TGTGCCAGCAGTGAAGTGTGGGGACAGAACACCGGGGAGCTGTTTTTT. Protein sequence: CASSEVWGQNTGELFF.

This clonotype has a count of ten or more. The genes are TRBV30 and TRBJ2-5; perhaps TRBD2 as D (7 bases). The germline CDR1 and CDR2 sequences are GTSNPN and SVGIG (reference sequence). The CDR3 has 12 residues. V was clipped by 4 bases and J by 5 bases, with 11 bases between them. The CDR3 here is CAWNKGGETQYF. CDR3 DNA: TGTGCCTGGAATAAGGGGGGGGAGACCCAGTACTTC.